Below, one TCR beta chain is given with its context. Per the authors' pipeline: From reference gene primer amplification, estimates of nucleated cell counts were derived. Only in-frame clones appear in the TCRdb table, and some are missing; sequencing was by immunoSEQ multiplex PCR. The DNA gave D and trimming, while V, J and clone size come from that table. The sample holds 110,000 or so clones, around 85% seen once. The sample comes from a study of blood T cell repertoires in COVID-19. The wider study: PBMCs, B-cell-depleted T cells, or T cells provided the cDNA or gDNA that made up the material.

CDR3 length: 13 amino acids. V lost 4 bases, J lost 0 bases, and 3 bases lay in between. Germline V gives CDR1 ENHRY, CDR2 SYGVKD. The sequencing sample was made of peripheral blood. This chain joins TRBV10-3 and TRBJ1-4, with unresolved D. The TCR originated in a human donor in a cohort sampled during active COVID-19. CDR3 coding DNA: TGTGCCATCAGTGGTACAACTAATGAAAAACTGTTTTTT. It yields the protein CAISGTTNEKLFF.